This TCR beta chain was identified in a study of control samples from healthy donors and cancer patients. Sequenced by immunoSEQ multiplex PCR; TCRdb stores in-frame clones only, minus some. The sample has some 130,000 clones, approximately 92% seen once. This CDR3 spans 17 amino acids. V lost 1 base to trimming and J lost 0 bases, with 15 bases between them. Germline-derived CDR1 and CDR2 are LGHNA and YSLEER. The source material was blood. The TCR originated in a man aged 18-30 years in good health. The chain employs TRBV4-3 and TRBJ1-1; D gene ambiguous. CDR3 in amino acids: CASSQAYGRAMNTEAFF. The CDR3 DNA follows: TGCGCCAGCAGCCAAGCCTATGGCAGAGCCATGAACACTGAAGCTTTCTTT.